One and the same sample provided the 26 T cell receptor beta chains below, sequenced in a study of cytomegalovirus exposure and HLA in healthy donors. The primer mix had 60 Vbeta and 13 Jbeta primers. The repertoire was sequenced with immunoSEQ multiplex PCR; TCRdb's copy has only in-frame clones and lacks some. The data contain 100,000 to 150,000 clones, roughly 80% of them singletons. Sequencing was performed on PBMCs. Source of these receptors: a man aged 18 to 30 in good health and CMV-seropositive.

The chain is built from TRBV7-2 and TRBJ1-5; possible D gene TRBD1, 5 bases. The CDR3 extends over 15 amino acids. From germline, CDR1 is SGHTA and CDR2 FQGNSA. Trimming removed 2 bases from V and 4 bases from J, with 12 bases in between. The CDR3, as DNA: TGTGCCAGCAGCTTATGGTCCAGGGAAAATCAGCCCCAGCATTTT. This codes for CASSLWSRENQPQHF.

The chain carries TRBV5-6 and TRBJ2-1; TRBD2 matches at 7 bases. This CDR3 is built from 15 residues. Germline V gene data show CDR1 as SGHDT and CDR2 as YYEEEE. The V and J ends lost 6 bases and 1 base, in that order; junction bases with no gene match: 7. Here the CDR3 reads CASTSGGNSYNEQFF. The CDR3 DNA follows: TGTGCCAGCACCTCCGGGGGGAATTCCTACAATGAGCAGTTCTTC.

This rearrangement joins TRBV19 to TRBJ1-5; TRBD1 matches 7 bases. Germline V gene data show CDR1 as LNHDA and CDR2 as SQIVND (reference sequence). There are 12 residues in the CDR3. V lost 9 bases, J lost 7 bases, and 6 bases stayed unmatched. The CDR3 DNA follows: TGTGCCAGCAGACAGGGACGCCAGCCCCAGCATTTT. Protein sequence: CASRQGRQPQHF.

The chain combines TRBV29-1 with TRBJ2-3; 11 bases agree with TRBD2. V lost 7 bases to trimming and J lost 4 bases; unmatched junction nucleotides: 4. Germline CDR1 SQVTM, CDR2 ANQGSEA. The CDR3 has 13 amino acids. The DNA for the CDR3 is TGCAGCGCTAGCGGGAGGCCCCCAGATACGCAGTATTTT. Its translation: CSASGRPPDTQYF.

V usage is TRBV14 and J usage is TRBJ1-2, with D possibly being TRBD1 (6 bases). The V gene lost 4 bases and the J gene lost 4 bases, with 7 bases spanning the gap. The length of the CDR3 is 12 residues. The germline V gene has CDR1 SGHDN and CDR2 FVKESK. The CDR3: CASSLGGYGYTF. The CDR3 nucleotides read TGTGCCAGCAGCCTAGGGGGCTATGGCTACACCTTC. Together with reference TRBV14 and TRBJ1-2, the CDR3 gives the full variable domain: EAGVTQFPSHSVIEKGQTVTLRCDPISGHDNLYWYRRVMGKEIKFLLHFVKESKQDESGMPNNRFLAERTGGTYSTLKVQPAELEDSGVYFCASSLGGYGYTFGSGTRLTVV.

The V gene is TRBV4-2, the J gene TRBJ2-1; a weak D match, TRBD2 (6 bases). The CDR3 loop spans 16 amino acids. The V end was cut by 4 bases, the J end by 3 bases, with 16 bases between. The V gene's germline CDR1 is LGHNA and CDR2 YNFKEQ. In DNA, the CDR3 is TGTGCCAGCAGCCGCAATACTAACGGGGGCTACAATGAGCAGTTCTTC. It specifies CASSRNTNGGYNEQFF.

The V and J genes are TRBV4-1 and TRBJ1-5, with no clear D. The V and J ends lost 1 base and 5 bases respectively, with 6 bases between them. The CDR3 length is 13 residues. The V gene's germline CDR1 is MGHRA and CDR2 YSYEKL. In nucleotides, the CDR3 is TGCGCCAGCAGCCAAGCGGTTCATCAGCCCCAGCATTTT. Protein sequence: CASSQAVHQPQHF.

The CDR3 reads CASSLTNRGAQEKLFF. As DNA, the CDR3 is TGCGCCAGCAGCCTTACCAACAGGGGCGCACAGGAAAAACTGTTTTTT. This rearrangement joins TRBV4-3 to TRBJ1-4; 7 positions match TRBD1. The CDR3 is made up of 16 amino acids. Per the germline V gene, CDR1 is LGHNA and CDR2 is YSLEER. The V and J ends lost 4 bases and 8 bases, in that order; junction bases with no gene match: 13.

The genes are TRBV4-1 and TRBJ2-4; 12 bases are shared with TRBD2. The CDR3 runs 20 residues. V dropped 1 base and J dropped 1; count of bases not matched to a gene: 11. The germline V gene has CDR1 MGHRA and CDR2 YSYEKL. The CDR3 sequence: CASSQVGGLAGGRAKNIQYF. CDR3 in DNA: TGCGCCAGCAGCCAAGTCGGGGGGCTAGCGGGGGGGCGGGCCAAAAACATTCAGTACTTC.

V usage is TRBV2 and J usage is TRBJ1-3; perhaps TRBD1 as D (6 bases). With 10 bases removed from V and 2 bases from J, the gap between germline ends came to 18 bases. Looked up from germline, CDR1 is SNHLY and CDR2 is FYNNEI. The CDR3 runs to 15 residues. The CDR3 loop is CATTGQRRTGNTIYF. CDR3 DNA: TGTGCCACTACCGGACAGAGGCGGACTGGAAACACCATATATTTT.

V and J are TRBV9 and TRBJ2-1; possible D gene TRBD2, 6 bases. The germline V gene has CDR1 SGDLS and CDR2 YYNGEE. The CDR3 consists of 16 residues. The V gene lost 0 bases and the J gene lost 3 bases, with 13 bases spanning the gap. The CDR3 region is CASSVGSSVIYNEQFF. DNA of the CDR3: TGTGCCAGCAGCGTAGGGTCTAGCGTGATCTACAATGAGCAGTTCTTC.

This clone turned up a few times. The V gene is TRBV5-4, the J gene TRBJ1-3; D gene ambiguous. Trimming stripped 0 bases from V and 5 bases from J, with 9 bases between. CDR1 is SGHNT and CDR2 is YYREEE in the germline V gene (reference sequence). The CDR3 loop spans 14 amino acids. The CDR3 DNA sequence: TGTGCCAGCAGCTTGGAACCTGCGAGAAACACCATATATTTT. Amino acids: CASSLEPARNTIYF.

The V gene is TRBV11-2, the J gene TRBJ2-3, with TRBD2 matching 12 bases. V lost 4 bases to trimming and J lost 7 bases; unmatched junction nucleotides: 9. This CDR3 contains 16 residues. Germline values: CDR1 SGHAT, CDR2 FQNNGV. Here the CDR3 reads CASSSLAGGHRNTQYF. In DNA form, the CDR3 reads TGTGCCAGCAGCTCCCTAGCGGGAGGGCATCGGAATACGCAGTATTTT.

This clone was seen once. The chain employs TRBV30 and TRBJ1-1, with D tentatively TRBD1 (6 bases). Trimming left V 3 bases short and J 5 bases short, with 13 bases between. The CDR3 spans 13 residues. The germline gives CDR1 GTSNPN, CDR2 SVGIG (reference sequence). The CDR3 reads CAWRDTGTTEAFF. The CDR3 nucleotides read TGTGCCTGGAGGGATACAGGGACAACTGAAGCTTTCTTT.

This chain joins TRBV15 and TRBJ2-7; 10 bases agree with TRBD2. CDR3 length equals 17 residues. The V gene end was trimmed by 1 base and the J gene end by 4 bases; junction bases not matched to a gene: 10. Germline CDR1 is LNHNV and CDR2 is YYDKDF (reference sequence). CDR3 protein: CATSRGLAGGQLYEQYF. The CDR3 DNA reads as TGTGCCACCAGCAGAGGACTAGCGGGCGGGCAATTATACGAGCAGTACTTC.

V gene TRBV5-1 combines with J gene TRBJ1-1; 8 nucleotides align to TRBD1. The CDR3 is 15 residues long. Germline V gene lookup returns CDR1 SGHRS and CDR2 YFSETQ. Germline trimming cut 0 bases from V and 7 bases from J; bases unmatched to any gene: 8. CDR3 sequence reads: CASSLAIGQGGEAFF. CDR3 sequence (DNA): TGCGCCAGCAGCTTGGCCATCGGACAGGGTGGTGAAGCTTTCTTT.

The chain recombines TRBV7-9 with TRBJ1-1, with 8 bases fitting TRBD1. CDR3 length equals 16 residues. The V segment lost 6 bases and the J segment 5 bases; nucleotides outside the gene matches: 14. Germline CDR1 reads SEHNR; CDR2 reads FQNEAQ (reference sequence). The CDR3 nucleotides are TGTGCCAGCAGTCAAGATATGCAGGGGGCGGGTACTGAAGCTTTCTTT. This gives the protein CASSQDMQGAGTEAFF.

CDR3 bases: TGTGCCAGCAGCTTAGGGGAAGCCTACAATGAGCAGTTCTTC. It encodes CASSLGEAYNEQFF. The chain links TRBV5-6 to TRBJ2-1, with D perhaps matching TRBD1 (5 bases). Germline CDR1 and CDR2: SGHDT and YYEEEE. The V end lost 2 bases, the J end lost 2 bases, and 8 bases lay between the germline ends. There are 14 residues in the CDR3.

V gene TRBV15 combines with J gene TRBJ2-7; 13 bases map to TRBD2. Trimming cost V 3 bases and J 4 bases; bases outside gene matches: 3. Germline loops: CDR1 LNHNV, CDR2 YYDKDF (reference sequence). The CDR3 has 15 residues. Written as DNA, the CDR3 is TGTGCCACCAGCAGTGGACTAGCGGGAGTTTACGAGCAGTACTTC. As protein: CATSSGLAGVYEQYF. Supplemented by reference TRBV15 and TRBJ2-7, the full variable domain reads DAMVIQNPRYQVTQFGKPVTLSCSQTLNHNVMYWYQQKSSQAPKLLFHYYDKDFNNEADTPDNFQSRRPNTSFCFLDIRSPGLGDTAMYLCATSSGLAGVYEQYFGPGTRLTVT.

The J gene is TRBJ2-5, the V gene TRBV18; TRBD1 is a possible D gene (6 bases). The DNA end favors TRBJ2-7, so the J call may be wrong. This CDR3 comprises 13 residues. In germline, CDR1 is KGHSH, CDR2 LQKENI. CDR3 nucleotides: TGTGCCAGCTCACCGGCCAGGGGCTACGAGCAGTACTTC. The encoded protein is CASSPARGYEQYF.

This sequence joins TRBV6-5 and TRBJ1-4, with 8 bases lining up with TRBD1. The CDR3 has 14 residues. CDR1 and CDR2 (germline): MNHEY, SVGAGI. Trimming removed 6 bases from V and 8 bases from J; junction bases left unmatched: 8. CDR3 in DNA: TGTGCCAGCAGCGTGGACAGGGTGGGGGAAAAACTGTTTTTT. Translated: CASSVDRVGEKLFF.

The CDR3 DNA sequence: TGTGCCATCAGTGATGCTCCGGGACTAGCGGGAGGGTCGAACTACGAGCAGTACTTC. As protein: CAISDAPGLAGGSNYEQYF. The chain employs TRBV10-3 and TRBJ2-7; the match to TRBD2 covers 16 bases. V shed 3 bases and J 3 bases; nucleotides not matched to a gene: 11. Germline V lookup: CDR1 ENHRY, CDR2 SYGVKD. CDR3 length: 19 residues.

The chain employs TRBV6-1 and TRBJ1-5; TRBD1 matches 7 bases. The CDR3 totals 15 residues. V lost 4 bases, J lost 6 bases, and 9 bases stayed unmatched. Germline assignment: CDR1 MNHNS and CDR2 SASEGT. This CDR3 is CASSGGTVGGQPQHF. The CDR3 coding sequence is TGTGCCAGCAGTGGTGGGACAGTGGGGGGTCAGCCCCAGCATTTT.

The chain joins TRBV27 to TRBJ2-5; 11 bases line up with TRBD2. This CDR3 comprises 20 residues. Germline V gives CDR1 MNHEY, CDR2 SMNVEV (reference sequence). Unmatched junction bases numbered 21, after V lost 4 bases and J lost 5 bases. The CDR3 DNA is TGTGCCAGCAGTTCCACACCCGGACGGCGGGGGACTAGCGGACGGGAGACCCAGTACTTC. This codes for CASSSTPGRRGTSGRETQYF.

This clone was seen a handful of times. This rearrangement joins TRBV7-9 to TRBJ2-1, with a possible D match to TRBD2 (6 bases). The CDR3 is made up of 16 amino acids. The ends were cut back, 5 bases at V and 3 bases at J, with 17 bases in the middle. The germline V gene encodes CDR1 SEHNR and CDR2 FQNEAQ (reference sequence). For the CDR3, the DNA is TGTGCCAGCAGCAACACTGGGGCGGGACGCTACAATGAGCAGTTCTTC. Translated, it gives CASSNTGAGRYNEQFF. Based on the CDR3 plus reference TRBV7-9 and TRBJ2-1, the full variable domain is DTGVSQNPRHKITKRGQNVTFRCDPISEHNRLYWYRQTLGQGPEFLTYFQNEAQLEKSRLLSDRFSAERPKGSFSTLEIQRTEQGDSAMYLCASSNTGAGRYNEQFFGPGTRLTVL.

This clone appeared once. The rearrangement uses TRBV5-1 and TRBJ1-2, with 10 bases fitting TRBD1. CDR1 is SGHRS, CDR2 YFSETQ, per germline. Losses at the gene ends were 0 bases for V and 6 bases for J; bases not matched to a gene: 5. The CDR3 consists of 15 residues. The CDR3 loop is CASSLGQGARDGYTF. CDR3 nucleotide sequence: TGCGCCAGCAGCTTGGGACAGGGGGCTAGGGATGGCTACACCTTC.